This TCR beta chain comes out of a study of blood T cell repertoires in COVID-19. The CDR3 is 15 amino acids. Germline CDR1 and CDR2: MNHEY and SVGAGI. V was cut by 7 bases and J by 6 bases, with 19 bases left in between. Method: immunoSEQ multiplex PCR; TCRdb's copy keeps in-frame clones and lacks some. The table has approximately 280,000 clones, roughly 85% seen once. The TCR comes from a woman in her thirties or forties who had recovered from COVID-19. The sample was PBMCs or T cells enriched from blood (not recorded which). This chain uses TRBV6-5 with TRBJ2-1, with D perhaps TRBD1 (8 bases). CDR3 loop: CASMGGQGARNEQFF. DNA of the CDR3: TGTGCCAGCATGGGGGGGCAGGGGGCGCGCAATGAGCAGTTCTTC.